Listed here are 32 T cell receptor beta chains from one sample, sequenced in a study of blood T cell repertoires in COVID-19. This table comes from immunoSEQ multiplex PCR, and its TCRdb copy is limited to in-frame clones, with some not included. The table records about 150,000 clones, 84% of them present only once. The sample consisted of peripheral blood. The receptors shown here come from a woman aged 45-65 years with acute or convalescent COVID-19.

This sequence joins TRBV10-3 and TRBJ2-2; TRBD1 matches at 10 bases. V shed 4 bases and J 4 bases; nucleotides not matched to a gene: 3. The CDR3 is 15 residues long. The germline CDR1 and CDR2 sequences are ENHRY and SYGVKD. CDR3 sequence: CAISVDRGLTGELFF. CDR3 bases: TGTGCCATCAGTGTCGACAGGGGGCTCACCGGGGAGCTGTTTTTT.

The sample holds a few counts of this clone. The chain carries TRBV30 and TRBJ1-6; TRBD1 aligns across 8 bases. CDR1 and CDR2 (germline): GTSNPN, SVGIG (reference sequence). Losses at the gene ends were 5 bases for V and 7 bases for J; bases not matched to a gene: 10. This CDR3 is 15 amino acids long. Written as DNA, the CDR3 is TGTGCCTGGGGCCTAGATAACAGGGGGAATTCACCCCTCCACTTT. It codes for CAWGLDNRGNSPLHF.

This sequence joins TRBV25-1 and TRBJ1-2; 7 nucleotides align to TRBD1. J lost 4 bases, V lost 2 bases, and 4 bases had no gene match. The CDR3 extends over 14 amino acids. Germline V gene data show CDR1 as MGHDK and CDR2 as SYGVNS. The CDR3 nucleotides are TGTGCCAGCAGTGAACCCAGGGGGTTCTATGGCTACACCTTC. This codes for CASSEPRGFYGYTF.

This clone has only one observation. The V and J genes are TRBV7-7 and TRBJ2-1, with D tentatively TRBD1 (5 bases). The germline CDR1 and CDR2 sequences are SSHAT and FNYEAQ (reference sequence). This CDR3 is 15 amino acids long. V was trimmed by 0 bases and J by 6 bases, leaving 12 bases between them. CDR3 coding DNA: TGTGCCAGCAGCTTAGCAGGGGCCCATATCAATGAGCAGTTCTTC. As protein: CASSLAGAHINEQFF.

The chain couples TRBV6-2 or TRBV6-3 to TRBJ1-5; 7 bases map to TRBD1. The CDR3 sequence is 14 residues long. Germline V CDR1 and CDR2: MNHEY, SVGEGT. J was trimmed by 7 bases and V by 2 bases; bases with no gene match: 5. The CDR3 sequence: CASSYTTGEQPQHF. Here the CDR3 DNA reads TGTGCCAGCAGTTACACCACAGGGGAGCAGCCCCAGCATTTT.

The chain combines TRBV9 with TRBJ2-2, with 10 bases identical to TRBD1. The ends lost 2 bases at V and 5 bases at J; junction bases unmatched: 9. The CDR3 sequence is 17 residues long. Per germline, CDR1 SGDLS and CDR2 YYNGEE. This CDR3 is CASSVPRDRGPTGELFF. The DNA of the CDR3 is TGTGCCAGCAGCGTGCCCCGGGACAGGGGCCCGACCGGGGAGCTGTTTTTT.

The chain joins TRBV5-6 to TRBJ1-3; D uncertain. CDR3 size: 11 residues. V lost 0 bases and J lost 7, with 2 bases in between. Germline V gives CDR1 SGHDT, CDR2 YYEEEE. CDR3 DNA: TGTGCCAGCAGCTTGGCGAACACCATATATTTT. Its protein product is CASSLANTIYF.

The J gene is TRBJ2-5, the V gene TRBV3-1 (or the pseudogene TRBV3-2); 12 bases are shared with TRBD2. J was trimmed by 4 bases and V by 6 bases; bases with no gene match: 6. Germline V CDR1 and CDR2: LGHDT, YNNKEL (reference sequence). The length of the CDR3 is 15 residues. CDR3 region: CASSPTGLAGETQYF. CDR3 nucleotides: TGTGCCAGCAGTCCTACGGGACTAGCGGGAGAGACCCAGTACTTC.

This rearrangement joins TRBV5-8 to TRBJ1-1; 8 bases are shared with TRBD1. The germline V gene encodes CDR1 SGHTS and CDR2 YDEGEE. The CDR3 extends over 15 amino acids. V lost 0 bases, J lost 1 base, and 2 bases stayed unmatched. CDR3 nucleotide sequence: TGTGCCAGCAGCTTGGCCGGGACAGGGAACACTGAAGCTTTCTTT. Protein product: CASSLAGTGNTEAFF.

J is TRBJ2-3 and V is TRBV5-1, with D tentatively TRBD2 (5 bases). Trimming pared 0 bases from V and 0 bases from J, leaving 11 bases between. Looked up from germline, CDR1 is SGHRS and CDR2 is YFSETQ. The CDR3 is 16 amino acids. CDR3 loop: CASSLADFSSTDTQYF. The CDR3 DNA is TGCGCCAGCAGCTTGGCGGACTTCTCTAGCACAGATACGCAGTATTTT.

This clone was found a few times. This chain connects TRBV29-1 to TRBJ1-2, with 7 bases that match TRBD1. Germline CDR1 is SQVTM and CDR2 is ANQGSEA. CDR3 size: 14 residues. V trimming: 5 bases; J trimming: 4 bases; junction bases outside the gene matches: 10. The CDR3 DNA sequence: TGCAGCGTTTCTACGGGGACAGTTATCTATGGCTACACCTTC. Translation gives CSVSTGTVIYGYTF. Full variable domain (rest looked up from reference TRBV29-1 and TRBJ1-2): SAVISQKPSRDICQRGTSLTIQCQVDSQVTMMFWYRQQPGQSLTLIATANQGSEATYESGFVIDKFPISRPNLTFSTLTVSNMSPEDSSIYLCSVSTGTVIYGYTFGSGTRLTVV.

V and J are TRBV5-6 and TRBJ2-2; 8 bases are a match to TRBD1. CDR1 is SGHDT, CDR2 YYEEEE, per germline. The ends lost 2 bases at V and 3 bases at J; junction bases unmatched: 6. The CDR3 sequence is 16 residues long. CDR3 coding DNA: TGTGCCAGCAGCTTATTCGACAGGGGCGACACCGGGGAGCTGTTTTTT. This gives the protein CASSLFDRGDTGELFF.

The genes are TRBV11-2 and TRBJ1-2, with 7 nucleotides matching TRBD1. J gave up 2 bases and V 5 bases, and 5 bases lay outside the gene matches. The CDR3 spans 14 residues. Per germline, CDR1 SGHAT and CDR2 FQNNGV. The DNA for the CDR3 is TGTGCCAGCAGCAAACCGGGACAGAACTATGGCTACACCTTC. It specifies CASSKPGQNYGYTF.

This chain joins TRBV24-1 and TRBJ2-1, with TRBD2 identical over 9 bases. The CDR3 is made up of 16 amino acids. The germline CDR1 and CDR2 sequences are KGHDR and SFDVKD. Trimming removed 4 bases from V and 7 bases from J; junction bases left unmatched: 10. CDR3 coding DNA: TGTGCCACCAGTGACACCCTAGCGGGAAGGGATAATGAGCAGTTCTTC. It encodes CATSDTLAGRDNEQFF.

This chain joins TRBV18 and TRBJ1-5, with unresolved D. Between the trimmed V and J ends, which lost 4 bases and 2 bases, there was a span of 15 bases. The length of the CDR3 is 16 residues. CDR1 is KGHSH, CDR2 LQKENI, per germline. The CDR3 here is CASSLQEGIGNQPQHF. The CDR3 DNA is TGTGCCAGCTCACTCCAGGAGGGAATTGGCAATCAGCCCCAGCATTTT.

J is TRBJ2-5 and V is TRBV10-1; D might be TRBD1 (5 bases). Germline V lookup: CDR1 WNHNN, CDR2 SYGVQD (reference sequence). Between the trimmed V and J ends, which lost 8 bases and 6 bases, there was a span of 10 bases. The CDR3 is made up of 11 amino acids. This CDR3 is CASCAGQTQYF. CDR3 sequence (DNA): TGCGCCAGCTGCGCAGGGCAGACCCAGTACTTC.

The chain's CDR3 is CAISELQSYEQYF. The CDR3 coding sequence is TGTGCCATCAGTGAGTTACAGTCCTACGAGCAGTACTTC. V usage is TRBV10-3 and J usage is TRBJ2-7, with D hard to call. Germline V gene data show CDR1 as ENHRY and CDR2 as SYGVKD. The CDR3 totals 13 residues. Deletions cut 1 base from V and 1 base from J, with 5 bases between.

The chain combines TRBV7-2 with TRBJ2-1, with 10 bases aligning to TRBD2. This CDR3 is 13 amino acids long. Germline V lookup: CDR1 SGHTA, CDR2 FQGNSA. V lost 5 bases to trimming and J lost 16 bases; unmatched junction nucleotides: 11. For the CDR3, the DNA is TGTGCCAGCAGCCTTACACAGCGGGGGGGATCTTTCTTC. Amino acids: CASSLTQRGGSFF.

In this sample, this clone turned up once. This rearrangement joins TRBV5-1 to TRBJ2-5; 9 bases agree with TRBD1. CDR1 and CDR2 from the germline V gene are SGHRS and YFSETQ. The CDR3 has 15 amino acids. The J segment lost 4 bases and the V segment lost 4 bases, leaving 8 bases of the junction unmatched. CDR3 protein: CASSLGQGTPETQYF. The CDR3, as DNA: TGCGCCAGCAGCCTAGGACAGGGGACTCCAGAGACCCAGTACTTC.

The chain is built from TRBV7-8 and TRBJ2-7; D possibly corresponds to TRBD2 (5 bases). CDR1 is SGHVS, CDR2 FQNEAQ, per germline. The CDR3 length is 14 residues. V gave up 2 bases and J gave up 3 bases, with 11 bases separating them. The CDR3 protein is CASSLFAGVYEQYF. CDR3 DNA: TGTGCCAGCAGCTTATTTGCCGGGGTCTACGAGCAGTACTTC.

The rearrangement links TRBV4-3 to TRBJ1-1; D is unclear. The germline CDR1 and CDR2 sequences are LGHNA and YSLEER. The CDR3 covers 14 residues. The V end was cut by 1 base, the J end by 3 bases, with 9 bases between. CDR3 sequence reads: CASSQGYSHTEAFF. For the CDR3, the DNA is TGCGCCAGCAGCCAAGGATACAGCCACACTGAAGCTTTCTTT.

The chain carries TRBV9 and TRBJ2-1, with a tentative D call TRBD1 (6 bases). Trimming stripped 4 bases from V and 8 bases from J, with 25 bases between. Germline V gene data show CDR1 as SGDLS and CDR2 as YYNGEE. The CDR3 contains 17 residues. CDR3 bases: TGTGCCAGCAGCACCGGGGTTGGACAGACGGTCGGCGATGAGCAGTTCTTC. Its protein is CASSTGVGQTVGDEQFF.

The gene calls are TRBV19 and TRBJ1-5; tentative D call: TRBD1 (5 bases). The CDR3 consists of 14 residues. Germline lookup yields CDR1 LNHDA and CDR2 SQIVND (reference sequence). Trimming removed 5 bases from V and 1 base from J, with 9 bases in between. Here the CDR3 DNA reads TGTGCCAGTAGTCTCAGGGAAAGCAATCAGCCCCAGCATTTT. Translation: CASSLRESNQPQHF.

This chain joins TRBV5-1 and TRBJ2-2; perhaps TRBD1 as D (5 bases). This CDR3 has 15 residues. The germline CDR1 and CDR2 sequences are SGHRS and YFSETQ. V was shortened by 0 bases and J by 4 bases, with 10 bases between the two germline ends. Here the CDR3 reads CASSLEGAGTGELFF. The DNA of the CDR3 is TGCGCCAGCAGCTTGGAAGGGGCCGGCACCGGGGAGCTGTTTTTT.

The rearrangement joins TRBV18 to TRBJ2-1; TRBD2 matches 8 bases. Germline trimming cut 6 bases from V and 2 bases from J; bases unmatched to any gene: 15. Germline CDR1 is KGHSH and CDR2 is LQKENI. The CDR3 extends over 18 amino acids. CDR3 amino acids: CASSRTPLAGLAYNEQFF. The CDR3 DNA is TGTGCCAGCTCTAGAACTCCCTTAGCGGGGCTAGCCTACAATGAGCAGTTCTTC.

CDR3 residues: CASSQKARHGGSYNSPLHF. CDR3 in DNA: TGCGCCAGCAGCCAAAAGGCCCGGCACGGGGGCTCCTATAATTCACCCCTCCACTTT. The rearrangement links TRBV4-3 to TRBJ1-6, with D possibly TRBD1 on 5 matching bases. Germline CDR1 reads LGHNA; CDR2 reads YSLEER. This CDR3 has 19 amino acids. V was trimmed by 2 bases and J by 0 bases, leaving 17 bases between them.

This clone was seen a few times. The V call is TRBV5-5, the J call TRBJ1-5; D ambiguous. Germline loops: CDR1 SGHKS, CDR2 YYEKEE (reference sequence). CDR3 length equals 14 residues. V lost 0 bases to trimming and J lost 1 base, with 5 bases between them. Here the CDR3 reads CASSLGGSNQPQHF. The CDR3 nucleotides are TGTGCCAGCAGCTTGGGCGGAAGCAATCAGCCCCAGCATTTT.

The V gene is TRBV4-1, the J gene TRBJ1-1; no clear D. This CDR3 region has 16 residues. The germline V and J ends were trimmed by 4 bases and 0 bases, with 15 bases remaining between them. Germline assignment: CDR1 MGHRA and CDR2 YSYEKL. The CDR3: CASSPKSGSMNTEAFF. CDR3 DNA: TGCGCCAGCAGCCCTAAGAGTGGTTCCATGAACACTGAAGCTTTCTTT.

The chain employs TRBV7-6 and TRBJ2-7, with D unclear. This CDR3 comprises 15 residues. With 6 bases removed from V and 0 bases from J, the gap between germline ends came to 15 bases. Germline CDR1 is SGHVS and CDR2 is FNYEAQ. In nucleotides, the CDR3 is TGTGCCAGCAGTCCCCTCGTGTCCCCCTCCTACGAGCAGTACTTC. Protein product: CASSPLVSPSYEQYF.

The V call is TRBV7-3, the J call TRBJ2-3, with 11 nucleotides matching TRBD2. The CDR3 is made up of 16 amino acids. CDR1 is SGHTA, CDR2 FQGTGA, per germline. J gave up 8 bases and V 3 bases, and 10 bases lay outside the gene matches. This CDR3 reads CASSFGTSGGGGTQYF. The CDR3 DNA reads as TGTGCCAGCAGCTTCGGGACTAGCGGAGGAGGTGGTACGCAGTATTTT.

This chain connects TRBV4-2 to TRBJ2-1; TRBD2 matches 8 bases. This CDR3 comprises 16 residues. Unmatched junction bases numbered 3, after V lost 0 bases and J lost 2 bases. The germline gives CDR1 LGHNA, CDR2 YNFKEQ. The CDR3 coding sequence is TGTGCCAGCAGCCAAGATATCGGGGGGGCCTACAATGAGCAGTTCTTC. This codes for CASSQDIGGAYNEQFF.

The chain carries TRBV6-1 and TRBJ2-4; D perhaps matches TRBD2 (5 bases). V dropped 0 bases and J dropped 6 bases, with 15 bases sitting between them. CDR1 is MNHNS, CDR2 SASEGT, per germline. The CDR3 contains 16 residues. The CDR3 protein is CASSEAGGGVGNIQYF. The CDR3 nucleotides read TGTGCCAGCAGTGAAGCCGGTGGAGGCGTAGGAAACATTCAGTACTTC.